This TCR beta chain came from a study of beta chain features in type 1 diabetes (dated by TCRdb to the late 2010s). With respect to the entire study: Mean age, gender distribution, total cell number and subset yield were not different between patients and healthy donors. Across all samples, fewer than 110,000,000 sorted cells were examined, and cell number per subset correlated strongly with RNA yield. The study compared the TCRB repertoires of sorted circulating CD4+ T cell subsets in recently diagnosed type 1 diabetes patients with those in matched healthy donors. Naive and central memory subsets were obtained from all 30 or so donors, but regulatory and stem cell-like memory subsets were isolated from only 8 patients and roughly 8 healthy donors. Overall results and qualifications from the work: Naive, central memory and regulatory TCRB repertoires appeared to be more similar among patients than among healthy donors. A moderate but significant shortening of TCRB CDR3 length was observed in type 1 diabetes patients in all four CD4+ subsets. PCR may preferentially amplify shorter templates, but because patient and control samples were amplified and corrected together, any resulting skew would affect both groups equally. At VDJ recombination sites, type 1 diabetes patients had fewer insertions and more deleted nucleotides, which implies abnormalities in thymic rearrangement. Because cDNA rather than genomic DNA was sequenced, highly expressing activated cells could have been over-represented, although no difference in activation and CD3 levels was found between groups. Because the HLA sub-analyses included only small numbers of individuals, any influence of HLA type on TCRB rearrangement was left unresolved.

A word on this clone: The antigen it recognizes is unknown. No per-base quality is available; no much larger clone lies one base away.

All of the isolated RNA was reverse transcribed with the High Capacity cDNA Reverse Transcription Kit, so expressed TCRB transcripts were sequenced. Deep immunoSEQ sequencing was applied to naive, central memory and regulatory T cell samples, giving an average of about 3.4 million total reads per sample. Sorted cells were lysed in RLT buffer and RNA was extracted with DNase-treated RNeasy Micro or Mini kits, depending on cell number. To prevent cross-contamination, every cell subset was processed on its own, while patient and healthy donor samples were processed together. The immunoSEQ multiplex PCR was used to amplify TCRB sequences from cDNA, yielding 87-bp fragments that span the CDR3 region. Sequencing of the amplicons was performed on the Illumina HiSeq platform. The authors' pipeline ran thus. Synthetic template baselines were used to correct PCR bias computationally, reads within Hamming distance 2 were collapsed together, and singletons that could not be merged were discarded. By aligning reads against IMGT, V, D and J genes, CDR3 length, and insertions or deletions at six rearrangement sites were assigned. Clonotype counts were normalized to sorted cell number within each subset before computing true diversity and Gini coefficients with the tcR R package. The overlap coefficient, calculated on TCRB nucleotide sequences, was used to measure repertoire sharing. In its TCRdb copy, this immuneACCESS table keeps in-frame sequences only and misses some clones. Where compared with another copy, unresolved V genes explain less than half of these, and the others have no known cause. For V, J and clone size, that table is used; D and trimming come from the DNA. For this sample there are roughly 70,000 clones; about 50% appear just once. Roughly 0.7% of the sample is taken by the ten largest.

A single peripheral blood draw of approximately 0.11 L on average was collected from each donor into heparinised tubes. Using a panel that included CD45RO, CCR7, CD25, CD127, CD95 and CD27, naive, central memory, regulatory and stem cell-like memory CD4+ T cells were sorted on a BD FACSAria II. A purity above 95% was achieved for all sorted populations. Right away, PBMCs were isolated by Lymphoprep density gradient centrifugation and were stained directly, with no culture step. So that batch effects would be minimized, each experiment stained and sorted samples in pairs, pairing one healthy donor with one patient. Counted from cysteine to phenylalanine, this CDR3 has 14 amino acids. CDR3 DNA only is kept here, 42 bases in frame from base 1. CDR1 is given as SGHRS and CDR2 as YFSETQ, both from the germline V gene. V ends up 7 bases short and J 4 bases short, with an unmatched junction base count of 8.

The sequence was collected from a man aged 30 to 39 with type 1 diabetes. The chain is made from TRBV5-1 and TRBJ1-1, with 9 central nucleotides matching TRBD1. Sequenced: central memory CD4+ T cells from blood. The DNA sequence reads TGCGCCAGCTCATGGACAGGGGCGGGCACTGAAGCTTTCTTT. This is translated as CASSWTGAGTEAFF.